This TCR beta chain emerged from a study of T cells in Graves' hyperthyroidism and ophthalmopathy. General study findings and limits: Stable hyperthyroidism was separated from ophthalmopathy by a model based on 13 V-J features. Most expanded thyroid clonotypes above 0.001 recurred in blood.

Newly diagnosed patients aged 18 to 65 had hyperthyroidism of under 2 months' duration. Under 12 ml fresh peripheral blood yielded the PBMCs. TCR beta CDR3 sequences were amplified from RNA transcripts. A first-round RT-PCR of the TCR CDR3 used the HTBI primer set. In TCRdb, the multiplex PCR reads were re-called with MiXCR into one record per CDR3 protein. The sample has more than 550,000 distinct CDR3 sequences, roughly 17% seen once; the top ten hold 15%. In germline, CDR1 is MNHEY, CDR2 SVGEGT. The trim removed 2 bases at V and 5 bases at J, leaving 8 bases unmatched. The CDR3 runs 16 residues. Of note for this clonotype: Its antigen is not identified.

Sequenced sample: blood. V usage is TRBV6-2 or TRBV6-3 and J usage is TRBJ2-2; 7 positions match TRBD1. This receptor was obtained from a man between 45 and 60 years old with Graves' hyperthyroidism. The CDR3 region has the DNA TGTGCCAGCAGTTACGGTGGGGGACAGAAGACCGGGGAGCTGTTTTTT. It codes for CASSYGGGQKTGELFF.